The clone carrying this T cell receptor beta chain has just a few counts. The V and J ends lost 4 bases and 5 bases, in that order; junction bases with no gene match: 8. Germline V gene sequence: CDR1 SEHNR, CDR2 FQNEAQ (reference sequence). The CDR3 is made up of 15 amino acids. This record comes from a study of T cells in Graves' hyperthyroidism and ophthalmopathy. Absent ophthalmopathy progression within 18 months defined stable Graves' hyperthyroidism. For the diagnoses, clinical symptoms, serum thyroxine and TRAb, thyroid ultrasound and orbital computed tomography were used. From RNA transcripts, TCR beta CDR3 regions were amplified. The HTBI set primed first-round TCR CDR3 RT-PCR. TCRdb called the multiplex PCR reads again in MiXCR, with one record for every CDR3 protein. Here the sample spans under 400,000 distinct CDR3 sequences, 18% being singletons.

This chain joins TRBV7-9 and TRBJ2-1; TRBD2 agrees at 7 bases. The source material was blood. This TCR was sampled from a woman aged 45-65 years with Graves' hyperthyroidism. The CDR3 region is CASSWVRGVNNEQFF. CDR3 in DNA: TGTGCCAGCAGCTGGGTACGGGGGGTCAACAATGAGCAGTTCTTC.